The 3 T cell receptor beta chains given below trace back to one sample, sequenced in a study of cytomegalovirus exposure and HLA in healthy donors (dated 2017 in TCRdb). The library was produced with the immunoSEQ multiplex PCR assay. For the multiplex PCR, a mixture combining 60 forward primers for TCR Vbeta segments and 13 reverse primers for TCR Jbeta segments was used. This immuneACCESS table, as held by TCRdb, lists in-frame sequences with V and J called but not all clones. Of the missing ones, under half trace to an unresolved V gene in checked studies; the others have no known cause. This sample comprises 150,000 to 200,000 clones, over 65% of them detected only once. Of the sample, about 2.6% falls within the top ten clones. Source material: PBMCs. These receptors were collected from a woman in her forties or fifties in good health and CMV-seropositive.

V is TRBV28 and J is TRBJ1-1; unclear D gene. This CDR3 contains 14 residues. CDR1 and CDR2 (germline): MDHEN, SYDVKM. The V end was cut by 2 bases, the J end by 7 bases, with 14 bases between. CDR3 nucleotide sequence: TGTGCCAGCAGTTTAGGGTTTGGGCACAATGAAGCTTTCTTT. This encodes CASSLGFGHNEAFF.

As to this clone: Other nucleotide sequences in the sample specify the same CDR3. J is TRBJ1-6 and V is TRBV2; 7 bases line up with TRBD1. V lost 6 bases, J lost 8 bases, and 19 bases stayed unmatched. Germline assignment: CDR1 SNHLY and CDR2 FYNNEI. The CDR3 spans 18 residues. CDR3 protein: CASSDSPQLSRGHSPLHF. The CDR3 DNA is TGTGCCAGCAGCGACTCTCCTCAGCTATCAAGGGGGCATTCACCCCTCCACTTT. The variable domain in full, completed from reference TRBV2 and TRBJ1-6, reads EPEVTQTPSHQVTQMGQEVILRCVPISNHLYFYWYRQILGQKVEFLVSFYNNEISEKSEIFDDQFSVERPDGSNFTLKIRSTKLEDSAMYFCASSDSPQLSRGHSPLHFGNGTRLTVT.

This clone appeared once. The V gene is TRBV28, the J gene TRBJ2-7; 9 nucleotides align to TRBD2. CDR3 length equals 14 residues. Germline CDR1 MDHEN, CDR2 SYDVKM. V gave up 5 bases and J gave up 2 bases; unmatched junction bases: 4. This CDR3 is CASSQRGAAYEQYF. Written as DNA, the CDR3 is TGTGCCAGCAGTCAGCGGGGGGCGGCCTACGAGCAGTACTTC.